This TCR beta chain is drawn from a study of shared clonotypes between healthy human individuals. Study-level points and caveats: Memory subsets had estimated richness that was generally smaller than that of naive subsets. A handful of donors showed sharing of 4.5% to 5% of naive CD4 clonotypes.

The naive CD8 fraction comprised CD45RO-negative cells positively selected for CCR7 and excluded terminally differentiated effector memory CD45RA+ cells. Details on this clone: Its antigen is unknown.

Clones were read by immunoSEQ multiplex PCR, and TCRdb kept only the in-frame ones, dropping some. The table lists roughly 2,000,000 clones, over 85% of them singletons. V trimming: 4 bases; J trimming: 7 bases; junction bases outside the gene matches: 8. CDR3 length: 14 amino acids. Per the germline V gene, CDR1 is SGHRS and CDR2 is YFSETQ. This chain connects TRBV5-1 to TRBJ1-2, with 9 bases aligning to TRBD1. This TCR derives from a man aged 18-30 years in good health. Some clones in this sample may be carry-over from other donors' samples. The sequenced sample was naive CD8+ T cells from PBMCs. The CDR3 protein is CASSPGRDRVGYTF. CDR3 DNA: TGCGCCAGCAGCCCGGGGCGGGACAGGGTTGGCTACACCTTC.